This TCR beta chain is drawn from a study of blood T cell repertoires in COVID-19. Overall study: The origin of the acute and convalescent COVID-19 samples was the United States, Italy and Spain. From T cells, B-cell-depleted T cells, or PBMCs came the material, which was cDNA or gDNA.

V lost 0 bases and J 4 bases, leaving 10 bases between the germline ends. This CDR3 is 15 amino acids long. The germline V gene encodes CDR1 LGHNA and CDR2 YNFKEQ. Per the original data handling: Amplification of reference gene primers was used by the study to estimate nucleated cell counts. Assay: immunoSEQ multiplex PCR; the TCRdb copy retains only in-frame clones and omits some. The V and J calls and clone size are taken from that table; D and trimming were inferred from the DNA. The data show over 200,000 clones, 70% to 90% seen once. The TCR was taken from a woman aged 18-29 years who had recovered from COVID-19. The chain links TRBV4-2 to TRBJ1-5; D ambiguous. The specimen was peripheral blood. The CDR3 loop reads CASSQDLVANQPQHF. CDR3 DNA sequence: TGTGCCAGCAGCCAAGATTTGGTGGCAAATCAGCCCCAGCATTTT.